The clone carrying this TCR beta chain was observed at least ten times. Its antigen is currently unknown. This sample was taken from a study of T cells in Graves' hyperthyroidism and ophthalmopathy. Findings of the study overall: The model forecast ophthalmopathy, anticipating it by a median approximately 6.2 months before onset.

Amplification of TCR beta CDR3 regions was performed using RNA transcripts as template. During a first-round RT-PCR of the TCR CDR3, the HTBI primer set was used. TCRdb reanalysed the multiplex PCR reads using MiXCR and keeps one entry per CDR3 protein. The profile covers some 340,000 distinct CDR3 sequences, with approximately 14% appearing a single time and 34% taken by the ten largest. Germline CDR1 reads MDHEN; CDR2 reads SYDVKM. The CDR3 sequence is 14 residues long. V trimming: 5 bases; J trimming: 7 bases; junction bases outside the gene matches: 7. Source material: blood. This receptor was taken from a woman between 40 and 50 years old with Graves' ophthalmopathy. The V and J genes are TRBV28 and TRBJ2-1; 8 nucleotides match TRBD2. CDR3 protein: CASSPSGRENEQFF. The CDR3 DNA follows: TGTGCCAGCAGTCCCAGCGGGAGAGAGAATGAGCAGTTCTTC.